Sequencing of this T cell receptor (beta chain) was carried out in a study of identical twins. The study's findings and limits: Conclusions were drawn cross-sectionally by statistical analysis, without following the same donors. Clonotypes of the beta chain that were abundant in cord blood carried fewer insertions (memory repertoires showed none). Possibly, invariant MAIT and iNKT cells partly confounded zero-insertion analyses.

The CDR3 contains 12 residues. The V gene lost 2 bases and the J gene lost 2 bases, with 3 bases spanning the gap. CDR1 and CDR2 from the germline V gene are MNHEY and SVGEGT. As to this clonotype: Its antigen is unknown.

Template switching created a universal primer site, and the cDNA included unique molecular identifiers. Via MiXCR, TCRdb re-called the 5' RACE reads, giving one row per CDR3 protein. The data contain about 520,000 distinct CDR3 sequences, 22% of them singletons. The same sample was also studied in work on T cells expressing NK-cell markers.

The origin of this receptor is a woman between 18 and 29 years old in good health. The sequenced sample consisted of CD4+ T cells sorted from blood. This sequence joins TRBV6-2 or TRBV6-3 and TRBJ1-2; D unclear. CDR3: CASSYVNYGYTF. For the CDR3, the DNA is TGTGCCAGCAGTTACGTCAACTATGGCTACACCTTC.